The sequence of this T cell receptor beta chain was determined in a study of T cell changes during pregnancy in multiple sclerosis. Data came from immunoSEQ multiplex PCR; TCRdb stores just in-frame clones and leaves some out. Here the sample spans about 67,000 clones, roughly 90% being singletons. Unmatched junction bases numbered 8, after V lost 2 bases and J lost 7 bases. CDR1 is MDHEN and CDR2 is SYDVKM in the germline V gene. The CDR3 runs 15 residues. The sequence came from a female donor in good health, enrolled as a control in a pregnancy study. The chain has TRBV28 and TRBJ1-2; TRBD1 matches 9 bases. The specimen was peripheral blood, collected in the first trimester of pregnancy. In DNA form, the CDR3 reads TGTGCCAGCAGTTTAAGCGGACAGGGGAGGAGTGGCTACACCTTC. Translating it yields CASSLSGQGRSGYTF.